This TCR beta chain was sequenced in a study of blood T cell repertoires in COVID-19. For the study at large: In each case, the material was cDNA or gDNA derived from T cells, B-cell-depleted T cells, or PBMCs.

The participants were between roughly 18 and 90 years old and came from under 25 US areas. Participants' own reports of clinical history determined their cohort assignment. Authors' analysis steps: Nucleated cell counts were estimated from reference gene primer amplification. Libraries were prepared by immunoSEQ multiplex PCR; TCRdb keeps only in-frame clonotypes and omits some of them. That table gives V, J and clone size, and the DNA gave D and trimming. The sample holds about 160,000 clones, 80% to 90% seen once. Unmatched junction bases numbered 5, after V lost 3 bases and J lost 3 bases. CDR3 length equals 15 residues. Looked up from germline, CDR1 is SGHRS and CDR2 is YFSETQ.

The gene calls are TRBV5-1 and TRBJ1-1; 10 bases line up with TRBD1. Sequenced: PBMCs or T cells enriched from blood (not recorded which). The clonotype originates from a woman aged 45-59 years in a cohort exposed to, infected with or recovered from COVID-19 (not recorded which). CDR3 region: CASSSRTGGDTEAFF. The CDR3 DNA reads as TGCGCCAGCAGCTCCCGGACAGGGGGTGACACTGAAGCTTTCTTT.